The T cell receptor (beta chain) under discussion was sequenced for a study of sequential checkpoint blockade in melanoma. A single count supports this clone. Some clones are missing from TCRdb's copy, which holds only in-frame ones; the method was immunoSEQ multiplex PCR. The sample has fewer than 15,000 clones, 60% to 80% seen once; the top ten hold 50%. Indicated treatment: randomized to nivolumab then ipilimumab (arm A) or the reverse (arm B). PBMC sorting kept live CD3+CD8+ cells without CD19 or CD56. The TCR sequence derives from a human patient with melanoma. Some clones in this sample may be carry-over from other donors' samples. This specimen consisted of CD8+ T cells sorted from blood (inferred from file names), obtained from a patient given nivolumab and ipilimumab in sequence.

DNA for the CDR3: TGTGCCAGCAGCTTACTTCCGGGACAGCTTTTGGAGACCCAGTACTTC. Amino acids: CASSLLPGQLLETQYF. V is TRBV11-2 and J is TRBJ2-5; TRBD1 matches 7 bases. CDR1 SGHAT and CDR2 FQNNGV come from the germline V gene. The CDR3 totals 16 residues. Germline trimming cut 2 bases from V and 5 bases from J; bases unmatched to any gene: 11.